What follows is one T cell receptor beta chain and its context. Localized lung adenocarcinoma, a non-small cell lung cancer, affected the donors. There are 16 residues in the CDR3. In germline, CDR1 is MDHEN, CDR2 SYDVKM. J gave up 0 bases and V 5 bases, and 5 bases lay outside the gene matches. These data originate in a study of CD4 and CD8 cells across lung adenocarcinoma regions. In TCRdb, the PCR reads were re-called with MiXCR into one record per CDR3 protein. The sample lists thousands of distinct CDR3 sequences, roughly 50% occurring once. The sequence was collected from a male donor with lung adenocarcinoma. The CD4 and CD8 labels of this study may be unreliable. The sequenced sample was CD8+ T cells from the center of a lung tumor. V is TRBV28 and J is TRBJ2-4; 9 nucleotides align to TRBD2. The CDR3 is CASSLAGPLAKNIQYF. CDR3 nucleotides: TGTGCCAGCAGTCTAGCGGGGCCCCTAGCCAAAAACATTCAGTACTTC. Full variable domain (missing parts from reference TRBV28 and TRBJ2-4): DVKVTQSSRYLVKRTGEKVFLECVQDMDHENMFWYRQDPGLGLRLIYFSYDVKMKEKGDIPEGYSVSREKKERFSLILESASTNQTSMYLCASSLAGPLAKNIQYFGAGTRLSVL.